This TCR beta chain was sequenced during a study of T cell responses to AZD1222 COVID-19 vaccine. Findings and limits, study-wide: Along spike, vaccine-associated CD4 TCRs were found throughout, with dominance at 160-218 and 743-854. Among the donors, most were white British and more were female, and clonal diversity was possibly underestimated. Reports say nearly half of spike-specific TCRs go after unmutated variant regions. Repertoires were sampled only after the peak T cell response.

Clones were read by immunoSEQ multiplex PCR, and TCRdb kept only the in-frame ones, dropping some. The sample contains over 150,000 clones, 90% of which appear only once. Note on this clone: Its antigen is unknown.

The sequencing here drew on peripheral blood, taken on day 0 of AZD1222 vaccination. This clonotype was obtained from an adult in good health.

The CDR3 DNA follows: TGTGCCAGCAGCGCCACTCCAGGGGGCTATGGCTACACCTTC. It specifies CASSATPGGYGYTF. The V gene is TRBV7-2, the J gene TRBJ1-2, with TRBD1 matching over 7 bases. V was pared by 5 bases and J by 4 bases, with 7 bases of the junction left unmatched. CDR1 is SGHTA, CDR2 FQGNSA, per germline. This CDR3 has 14 amino acids. The full variable domain, in which reference TRBV7-2 and TRBJ1-2 provide the parts outside the CDR3, is GAGVSQSPSNKVTEKGKDVELRCDPISGHTALYWYRQSLGQGLEFLIYFQGNSAPDKSGLPSDRFSAERTGGSVSTLTIQRTQQEDSAVYLCASSATPGGYGYTFGSGTRLTVV.